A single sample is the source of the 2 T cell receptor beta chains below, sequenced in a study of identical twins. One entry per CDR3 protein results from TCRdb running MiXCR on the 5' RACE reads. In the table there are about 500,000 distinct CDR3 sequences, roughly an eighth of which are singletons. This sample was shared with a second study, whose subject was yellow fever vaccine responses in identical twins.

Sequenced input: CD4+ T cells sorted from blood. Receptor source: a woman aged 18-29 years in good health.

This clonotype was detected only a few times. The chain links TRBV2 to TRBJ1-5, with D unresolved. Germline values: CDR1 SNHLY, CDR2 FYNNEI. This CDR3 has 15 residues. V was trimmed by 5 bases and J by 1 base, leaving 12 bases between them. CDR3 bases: TGTGCCAGCAGTCCAGAGGGTAAAAGCAATCAGCCCCAGCATTTT. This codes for CASSPEGKSNQPQHF.

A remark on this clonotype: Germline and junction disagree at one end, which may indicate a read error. DNA of the CDR3: TGTGCTAGCAGCTTGACCGGGACAGGGGACGGGGAGCTGTTTTTT. As protein: CASSLTGTGDGELFF. The rearrangement uses TRBV7-7 and TRBJ2-2; 10 positions agree with TRBD1. This CDR3 region has 15 residues. CDR1 and CDR2 (germline): SSHAT, FNYEAQ (reference sequence).